This note documents a single T cell receptor (beta chain) sequence. The data are from a study of blood T cell repertoires in COVID-19. The cohort comprised adults aged 18 to 89 years residing in approximately 25 US areas. The CDR3 covers 12 residues. The germline CDR1 and CDR2 sequences are LNHDA and SQIVND (reference sequence). V gave up 7 bases and J gave up 5 bases, with 9 bases separating them. Here immunoSEQ multiplex PCR was the method, and the copy in TCRdb shows in-frame clones only, minus some. The sample has approximately 300,000 clones, 85% seen once. J is TRBJ2-1 and V is TRBV19; D is possibly TRBD2 (6 bases). The TCR comes from a woman in her 30s who had been exposed to COVID-19. The sample consisted of PBMCs or T cells enriched from blood (not recorded which). CDR3 nucleotide sequence: TGTGCCAGTATGTGGGGGGACAATGAGCAGTTCTTC. Its translation is CASMWGDNEQFF.